What follows are 26 T cell receptor beta chains derived from one specimen sequenced in a study of blood T cell repertoires in COVID-19. Repertoires were generated with immunoSEQ multiplex PCR, while TCRdb's copy carries only in-frame clones and drops some. Among about 230,000 clones listed, less than 90% were seen once. Sequencing was carried out using peripheral blood. These receptors were collected from a woman aged 70-85 years with active or convalescent COVID-19.

This rearrangement joins TRBV27 to TRBJ2-3; weak D call: TRBD2 (5 bases). The CDR3 is 16 residues long. Germline CDR1 MNHEY, CDR2 SMNVEV (reference sequence). V was pared by 5 bases and J by 6 bases, with 21 bases between. The CDR3 loop is CASSPPGEHRRDTQYF. The DNA for the CDR3 is TGTGCCAGCAGTCCCCCCGGGGAGCACCGCAGGGATACGCAGTATTTT.

In regard to this clone: No conserved phenylalanine or tryptophan ends this CDR3, so it is likely a read error. The DNA is left out, because the CDR3 cannot be placed on it with certainty; the CDR3 is given as TCRdb lists it. The chain carries TRBV6-5 and TRBJ1-1; the DNA was not used to check the table's D call, TRBD1. Germline CDR1 and CDR2: MNHEY and SVGAGI. The CDR3 length equals 10 residues, ends included. CDR3 region: CASSRDTLFL.

The rearrangement joins TRBV6-5 to TRBJ1-5, with 7 bases aligning to TRBD1. The CDR3 covers 14 residues. CDR1 and CDR2 (germline): MNHEY, SVGAGI. V gave up 3 bases and J gave up 7 bases; unmatched junction bases: 6. The CDR3 spells CASSYVQGGQPQHF. The CDR3 DNA sequence: TGTGCCAGCAGTTATGTGCAGGGGGGACAGCCCCAGCATTTT.

The rearrangement joins TRBV27 to TRBJ2-1; tentative D call: TRBD1 (6 bases). The CDR3 is 14 amino acids. Germline values: CDR1 MNHEY, CDR2 SMNVEV (reference sequence). Trimming took off 5 bases at V and 1 base at J, with 9 bases between the two ends. The DNA of the CDR3 is TGTGCCAGCAGTGTCGACAGGTCCTACAATGAGCAGTTCTTC. It yields the protein CASSVDRSYNEQFF.

The rearrangement uses TRBV7-2 and TRBJ1-2, with 7 bases lining up with TRBD1. The germline V gene has CDR1 SGHTA and CDR2 FQGNSA. The CDR3 contains 15 residues. Trimming removed 0 bases from V and 5 bases from J; junction bases left unmatched: 6. CDR3 nucleotide sequence: TGTGCCAGCAGCTTAGCCCAGGGGGTTGGGTATGGCTACACCTTC. Protein product: CASSLAQGVGYGYTF.

The CDR3 is CASSSRQSSTNEKLFF. CDR3 DNA: TGTGCCAGCAGCTCCCGACAGTCCTCAACTAATGAAAAACTGTTTTTT. This sequence joins TRBV5-4 and TRBJ1-4, with D perhaps matching TRBD1 (5 bases). This CDR3 comprises 16 residues. Trimming left V 3 bases short and J 0 bases short, with 12 bases between. Germline V lookup: CDR1 SGHNT, CDR2 YYREEE (reference sequence). The full variable domain, its missing parts supplied by reference TRBV5-4 and TRBJ1-4, is ETGVTQSPTHLIKTRGQQVTLRCSSQSGHNTVSWYQQALGQGPQFIFQYYREEENGRGNFPPRFSGLQFPNYSSELNVNALELDDSALYLCASSSRQSSTNEKLFFGSGTQLSVL.

The chain recombines TRBV13 with TRBJ2-3; D is uncertain. V gave up 3 bases and J gave up 2 bases, with 15 bases separating them. This CDR3 spans 16 amino acids. Per germline, CDR1 PRHDT and CDR2 FYEKMQ (reference sequence). In DNA, the CDR3 is TGTGCCAGCAGCTTCTCCACTACCTCCCACACAGATACGCAGTATTTT. This sequence encodes CASSFSTTSHTDTQYF.

This clone was counted once. The chain joins TRBV6-5 to TRBJ2-7; TRBD1 aligns across 10 bases. V lost 6 bases, J lost 2 bases, and 4 bases stayed unmatched. The CDR3 length is 14 residues. Per germline, CDR1 MNHEY and CDR2 SVGAGI. The CDR3 DNA follows: TGTGCCAGCAGGGACAGGGGGACGACCTACGAGCAGTACTTC. Translating gives CASRDRGTTYEQYF.

The rearrangement uses TRBV11-3 and TRBJ2-2; D gene ambiguous. Germline CDR1 SGHNT, CDR2 YENEEA. Trimming removed 3 bases at V and 2 bases at J, with 4 bases between. This CDR3 contains 13 residues. DNA for the CDR3: TGTGCCAGCAGCTTCTCCAACACCGGGGAGCTGTTTTTT. Its protein is CASSFSNTGELFF.

The V gene is TRBV5-1, the J gene TRBJ2-2, with D uncertain. Germline V lookup: CDR1 SGHRS, CDR2 YFSETQ. The V end was cut by 0 bases, the J end by 9 bases, with 15 bases between. The length of the CDR3 is 15 residues. CDR3 protein: CASSLGGGSGRELFF. The DNA for the CDR3 is TGCGCCAGCAGCTTGGGAGGTGGGTCCGGCCGGGAGCTGTTTTTT. The full variable domain, with the rest looked up from reference TRBV5-1 and TRBJ2-2, is KAGVTQTPRYLIKTRGQQVTLSCSPISGHRSVSWYQQTPGQGLQFLFEYFSETQRNKGNFPGRFSGRQFSNSRSEMNVSTLELGDSALYLCASSLGGGSGRELFFGEGSRLTVL.

The rearrangement joins TRBV27 to TRBJ2-5; 9 bases map to TRBD2. Germline V gene sequence: CDR1 MNHEY, CDR2 SMNVEV (reference sequence). This CDR3 spans 14 amino acids. V was pared by 5 bases and J by 4 bases, with 5 bases of the junction left unmatched. DNA for the CDR3: TGTGCCAGCAGTCGGACTAGCGTCGTAGAGACCCAGTACTTC. Translated, it gives CASSRTSVVETQYF.

Only a few counts were recorded for this clone. Within the sample, other DNA sequences also encode this same CDR3. The J gene is TRBJ1-1, the V gene TRBV9; a possible D gene is TRBD1 (6 bases). V was shortened by 2 bases and J by 1 base, with 6 bases between the two germline ends. Germline CDR1 and CDR2: SGDLS and YYNGEE. The CDR3 length is 13 residues. The CDR3 reads CASSVTGNTEAFF. The CDR3 coding sequence is TGTGCCAGCAGCGTGACAGGGAACACTGAAGCTTTCTTT.

Turning to this clone: Because the CDR3's place on the DNA is in doubt, the DNA is left out and the CDR3 is given as listed by TCRdb. The chain links TRBV11-2 to TRBJ2-7; the D call TRBD1 from the table was never checked on the DNA. The CDR3 spans 14 residues, counting both ends. CDR1 is SGHAT, CDR2 FQNNGV, per germline. The CDR3 is CASSPWAGGSIPYF.

The V gene is TRBV6-5, the J gene TRBJ2-7; TRBD1 might be the D (6 bases). Deletions cut 7 bases from V and 7 bases from J, with 20 bases between. CDR1 and CDR2 from the germline V gene are MNHEY and SVGAGI. The CDR3 sequence is 14 residues long. The CDR3 here is CASTEQGNVWEQYF. The CDR3 bases are TGTGCCAGCACCGAGCAGGGGAACGTCTGGGAGCAGTACTTC.

The gene calls are TRBV19 and TRBJ1-6; D gene unclear. This CDR3 is built from 16 residues. The germline gives CDR1 LNHDA, CDR2 SQIVND (reference sequence). Trimming cost V 3 bases and J 0 bases, with 9 bases left between them. The CDR3 spells CASSIRRSSYNSPLHF. CDR3 DNA sequence: TGTGCCAGTAGTATTCGCAGAAGCTCCTATAATTCACCCCTCCACTTT.

J is TRBJ2-5 and V is TRBV9; 7 bases map to TRBD1. The junction had 10 bases not matched to a gene; V was cut back by 0 bases and J by 5 bases. CDR3 length: 16 amino acids. Germline loops: CDR1 SGDLS, CDR2 YYNGEE. The DNA for the CDR3 is TGTGCCAGCAGCGTAGGGACAGGAGGCCTCGGGGAGACCCAGTACTTC. The encoded protein is CASSVGTGGLGETQYF.

The chain employs TRBV5-1 and TRBJ1-2; D unclear. Trimming stripped 6 bases from V and 3 bases from J, with 6 bases between. Germline V gene sequence: CDR1 SGHRS, CDR2 YFSETQ. The CDR3 extends over 11 amino acids. CDR3 DNA: TGCGCCAGCACGGGTGACTATGGCTACACCTTC. Translated: CASTGDYGYTF.

The rearrangement uses TRBV6-5 and TRBJ2-7, with TRBD1 identical over 7 bases. V shed 6 bases, J shed 0 bases, and the junction held 8 bases outside the gene matches. CDR3 length: 15 amino acids. CDR1 and CDR2 from the germline V gene are MNHEY and SVGAGI. CDR3 DNA sequence: TGTGCCAGCAGCGAGTCAGGGGGTAGCTCCTACGAGCAGTACTTC. This gives the protein CASSESGGSSYEQYF.

The V call is TRBV4-3, the J call TRBJ1-6; D not certain. CDR1 LGHNA and CDR2 YSLEER come from the germline V gene. The V end was cut by 0 bases, the J end by 9 bases, with 15 bases between. CDR3 size: 16 residues. The CDR3 DNA reads as TGCGCCAGCAGCCAAGATTGGGCTCGGGAGGGTTCACCCCTCCACTTT. It yields the protein CASSQDWAREGSPLHF.

The CDR3 coding sequence is TGCGCGCCAGCACACCGGGGAAGCAGTTGGTACACCTTC. Residues: CAPAHRGSSWYTF. This sequence joins TRBV5-1 and TRBJ1-2; D remains ambiguous. The CDR3 spans 13 residues. Germline V gives CDR1 SGHRS, CDR2 YFSETQ.

The rearrangement joins TRBV4-2 to TRBJ1-1; D ambiguous. V shed 2 bases and J shed 10 bases, with 17 bases lying between them. The CDR3 totals 14 residues. Looked up from germline, CDR1 is LGHNA and CDR2 is YNFKEQ. CDR3 in amino acids: CASSQPEWRVGAFF. The CDR3 DNA reads as TGTGCCAGCAGCCAACCTGAGTGGAGGGTTGGAGCTTTCTTT.

This sequence joins TRBV12-2 and TRBJ2-7; TRBD1, the table's D call, lacks a check against the DNA. TRBV12-2 is assigned pseudogene status. The CDR3 extends over 14 amino acids. The CDR3 here is CASRSRAQGDEQYF. The CDR3 bases are TGTGCAAGTCGCTCGAGGGCCCAGGGGGACGAGCAGTACTTC.

V and J are TRBV24-1 and TRBJ2-3; the D gene is possibly TRBD2 (5 bases). This CDR3 region has 15 residues. With 3 bases removed from V and 3 bases from J, the gap between germline ends came to 12 bases. Per germline, CDR1 KGHDR and CDR2 SFDVKD. CDR3 loop: CATSDTREDTDTQYF. In DNA form, the CDR3 reads TGTGCCACCAGTGATACCCGGGAAGATACAGATACGCAGTATTTT.

The chain couples TRBV18 to TRBJ2-4; D remains unclear. Trimming cost V 0 bases and J 1 base, with 7 bases left between them. The CDR3 is 15 residues long. Per germline, CDR1 KGHSH and CDR2 LQKENI. CDR3 region: CASSPPVEAKNIQYF. Here the CDR3 DNA reads TGTGCCAGCTCACCACCGGTGGAGGCCAAAAACATTCAGTACTTC.

The chain carries TRBV5-1 and TRBJ1-1; D unclear. V lost 0 bases and J lost 4, with 7 bases in between. The CDR3 consists of 13 residues. The germline V gene encodes CDR1 SGHRS and CDR2 YFSETQ. The CDR3 loop is CASSLGAGTEAFF. The CDR3 DNA sequence: TGCGCCAGCAGCTTGGGCGCTGGCACTGAAGCTTTCTTT.

CDR3 sequence: CAWLAPGGQIQFF. CDR3 coding DNA: TGTGCCTGGTTAGCGCCGGGGGGGCAAATCCAGTTCTTC. The chain has TRBV30 and TRBJ2-1; 8 nucleotides align to TRBD2. J was trimmed by 13 bases and V by 5 bases; bases with no gene match: 13. CDR1 GTSNPN and CDR2 SVGIG come from the germline V gene (reference sequence). The CDR3 has 13 amino acids.